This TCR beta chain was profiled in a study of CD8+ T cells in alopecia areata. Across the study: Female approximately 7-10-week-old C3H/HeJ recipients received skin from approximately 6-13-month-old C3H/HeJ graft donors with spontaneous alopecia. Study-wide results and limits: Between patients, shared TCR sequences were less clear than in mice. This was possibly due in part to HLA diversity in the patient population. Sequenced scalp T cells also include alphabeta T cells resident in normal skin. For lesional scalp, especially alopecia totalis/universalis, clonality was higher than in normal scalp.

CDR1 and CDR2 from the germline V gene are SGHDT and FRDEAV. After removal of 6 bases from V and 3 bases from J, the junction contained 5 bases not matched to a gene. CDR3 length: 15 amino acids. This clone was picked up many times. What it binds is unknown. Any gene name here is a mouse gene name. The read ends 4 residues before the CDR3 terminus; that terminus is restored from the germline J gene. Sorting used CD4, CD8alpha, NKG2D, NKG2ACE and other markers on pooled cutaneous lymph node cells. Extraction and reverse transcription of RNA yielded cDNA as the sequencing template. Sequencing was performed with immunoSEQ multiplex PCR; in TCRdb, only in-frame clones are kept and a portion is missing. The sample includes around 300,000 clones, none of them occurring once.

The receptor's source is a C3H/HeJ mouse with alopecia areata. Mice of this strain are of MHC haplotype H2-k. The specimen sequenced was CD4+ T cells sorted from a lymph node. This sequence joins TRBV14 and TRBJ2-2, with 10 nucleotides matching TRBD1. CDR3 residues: CASTPGTGDTGQLYF. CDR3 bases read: TGTGCCAGCACCCCCGGGACAGGGGACACCGGG.